This T cell receptor beta chain was obtained from a study of T-cell memory formation after mild COVID-19 (dated by TCRdb to 2020 to 2023). For the wider study: TCR sequence clusters from the two donors were largely donor specific. Longitudinal TCRalpha and TCRbeta repertoire sequencing tracked T-cell clones expanding and contracting after mild COVID-19 in a couple of donors. Two young, previously healthy adult volunteers, one female and one male, were included in the cohort. The paper as a whole reports these results and caveats: Contracting CD4+ clones were found mainly in CM and EM memory subsets, while CD8+ clones were enriched in EMRA. Clones contracting from day 15 to 85 had balanced CD4/CD8 phenotypes, while a second wave expanding from day 15 to 37 was biased towards CD4+. Some responding clones were detected in pre-infection memory, which suggested that pre-existing cross-reactive memory T cells had joined the SARS-CoV-2 response. SARS-CoV-2 specificity was not confirmed for the second-wave clones peaking on day 37. The study included only a couple of mild cases, and larger cohorts that include severe cases with pre-infection samples were judged to be necessary.

The run used an Illumina NovaSeq 6000. TCRalpha and TCRbeta cDNA libraries were built by 5'RACE with constant-segment primers, adding sample barcodes and unique molecular identifiers. RNA was extracted from every sample with Trizol reagent. Library amplification was performed in two PCR steps, and a second sample barcode and Illumina TruSeq adapters were introduced in the second step. The libraries were sequenced on an Illumina NovaSeq using 2 x 150 bp paired-end reads. The paper's processing steps were these. Demultiplexing of reads and collapsing into UMI-guided consensus sequences were performed with migec v1.2.7. With mixcr v2.1.11, UMI consensuses were aligned to TRA and TRB V and J templates and assembled into clonotypes. A clonotype was counted as expanded or contracted only when both edgeR and NoisET called the clonotype significant, with the noise models trained on biological replicates. For edgeR calls, the cutoffs were a false discovery rate-adjusted p below 0.01 and a log2 fold-change threshold of 1. PCA with hierarchical clustering of max-normalized trajectories of the 1000 most abundant clonotypes was used as exploratory dynamics analysis. Each responding clone was given a CD4 or CD8 phenotype based on the CD4+ and CD8+ repertoires, which had been sequenced separately. TCRdb cleaned the public reads at Q25 with fastp, built clones with MiXCR and kept in-frame beta chains. Identical CDR3 protein sequences are pooled into one entry, listed with their most common genes and DNA. V and J calls and clone size were set by TCRdb, not the authors. The sample table shows a few hundred thousand distinct CDR3 sequences, and roughly 20% are seen once. The top ten clones comprise 21% of the sample.

This clonotype occurred a few times. The target of this receptor is not known. There are no base qualities to consult, and no much larger clone falls within one base. Ficoll-Paque density gradient centrifugation was the method used to isolate PBMCs. CDR1 and CDR2 are drawn from the germline V gene (reference sequence): DFQATT, SNEGSKA. Measured from the cysteine to the phenylalanine, the CDR3 is 15 residues long. Only the CDR3 portion is preserved as DNA: 45 bases, with reading frame beginning at the first base. V loses 5 bases at its end and J loses 4 bases; junction bases beyond the gene matches: 8.

The sequenced sample was PBMCs or a T cell subset sorted from them (not recorded which). This TCR derives from a man between 18 and 35 years old who had mild COVID-19 (a few samples of this study predate the infection). The sample titles of this study are shuffled in the database, so cell type and time point are left out; the donor was told from shared clones. The chain is encoded by TRBV20-1 joined to TRBJ1-6; a stretch of 7 junction bases matches TRBD1. Here the CDR3 is given as CSADDRARYNSPLHF. The sequenced DNA: TGCAGTGCTGATGACAGGGCAAGGTATAATTCACCCCTCCACTTT.